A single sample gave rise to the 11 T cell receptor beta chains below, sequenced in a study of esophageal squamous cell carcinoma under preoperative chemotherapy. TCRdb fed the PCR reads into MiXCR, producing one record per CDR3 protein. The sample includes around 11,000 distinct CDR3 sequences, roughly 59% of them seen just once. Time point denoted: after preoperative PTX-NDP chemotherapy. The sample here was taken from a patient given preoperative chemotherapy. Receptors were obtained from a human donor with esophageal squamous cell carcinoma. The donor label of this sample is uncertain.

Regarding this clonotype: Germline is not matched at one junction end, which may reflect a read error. The CDR3 region has the DNA TGTGCCAGCGGGGGGTTTGGGGGAAGCTACAAAGAGACGCAGTATTTC. Amino acid sequence: CASGGFGGSYKETQYF. The chain combines TRBV6-1 with TRBJ2-3; D may be TRBD2 (6 bases). Germline V lookup: CDR1 MNHNS, CDR2 SASEGT. This CDR3 has 16 amino acids.

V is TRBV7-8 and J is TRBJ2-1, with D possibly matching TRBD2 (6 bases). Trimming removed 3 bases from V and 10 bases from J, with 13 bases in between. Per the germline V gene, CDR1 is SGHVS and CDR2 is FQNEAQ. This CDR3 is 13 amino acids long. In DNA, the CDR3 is TGTGCCAGCAGCTTGGGGGGAGTCAACGAGCAGTTCTTC. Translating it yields CASSLGGVNEQFF.

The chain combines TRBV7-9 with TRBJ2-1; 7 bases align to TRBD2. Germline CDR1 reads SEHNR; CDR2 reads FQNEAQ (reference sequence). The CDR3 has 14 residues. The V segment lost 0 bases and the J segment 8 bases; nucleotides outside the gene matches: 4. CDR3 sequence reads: CASSLAGLGDEQFF. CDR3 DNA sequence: TGTGCCAGCAGCTTAGCCGGACTAGGCGATGAGCAGTTCTTC.

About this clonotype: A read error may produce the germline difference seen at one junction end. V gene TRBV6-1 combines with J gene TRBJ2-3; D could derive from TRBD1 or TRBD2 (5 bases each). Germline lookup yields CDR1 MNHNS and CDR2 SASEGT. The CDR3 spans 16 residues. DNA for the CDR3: TGTGCCAGCAGGGGATTTGGGGGACGCTACAAAGAGACGCAGTATTTC. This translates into CASRGFGGRYKETQYF.

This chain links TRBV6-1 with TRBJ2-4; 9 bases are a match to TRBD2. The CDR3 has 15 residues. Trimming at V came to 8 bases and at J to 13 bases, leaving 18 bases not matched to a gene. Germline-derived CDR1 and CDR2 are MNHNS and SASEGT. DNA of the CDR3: TGTGCCAGCGGTGCAGTAGCGGGAGCCACAAACACGCAGTACTTC. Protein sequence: CASGAVAGATNTQYF.

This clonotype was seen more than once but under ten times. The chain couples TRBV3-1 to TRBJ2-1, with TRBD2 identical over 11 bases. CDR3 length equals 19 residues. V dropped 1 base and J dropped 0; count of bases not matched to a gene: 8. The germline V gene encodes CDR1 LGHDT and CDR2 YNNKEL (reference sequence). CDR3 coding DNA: TGTGCCAGCAGCCAAGCCTTAGCGGGAGGGGTCAGCTCCTACAATGAGCAGTTCTTC. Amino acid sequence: CASSQALAGGVSSYNEQFF.

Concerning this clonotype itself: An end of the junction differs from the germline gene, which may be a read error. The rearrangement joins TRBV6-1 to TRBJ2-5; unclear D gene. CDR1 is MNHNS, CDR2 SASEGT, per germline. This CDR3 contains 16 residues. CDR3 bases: TGTGCCAGCAGGGGATTTTGGGGAAGTGACCAAGAGACGCAGTATTTC. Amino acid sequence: CASRGFWGSDQETQYF.

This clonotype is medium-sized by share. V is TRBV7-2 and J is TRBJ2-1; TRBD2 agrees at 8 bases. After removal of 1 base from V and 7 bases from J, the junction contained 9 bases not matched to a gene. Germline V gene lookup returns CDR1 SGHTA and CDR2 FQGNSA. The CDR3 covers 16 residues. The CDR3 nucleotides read TGTGCCAGCAGCTTAGGTGGCAGGGCTAGCGGGAATGAGCAGTTCTTC. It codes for CASSLGGRASGNEQFF.

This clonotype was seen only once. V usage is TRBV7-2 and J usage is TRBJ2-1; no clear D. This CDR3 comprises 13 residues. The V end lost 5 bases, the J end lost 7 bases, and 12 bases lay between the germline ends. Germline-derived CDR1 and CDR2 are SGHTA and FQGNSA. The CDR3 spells CASSLNVVNEQFF. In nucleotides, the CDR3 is TGTGCCAGCAGCCTAAACGTGGTTAATGAGCAGTTCTTC.

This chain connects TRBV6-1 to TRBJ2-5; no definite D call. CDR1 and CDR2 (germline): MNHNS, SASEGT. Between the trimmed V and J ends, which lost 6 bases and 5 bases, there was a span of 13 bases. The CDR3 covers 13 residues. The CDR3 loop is CASSATGYETQYF. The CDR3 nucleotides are TGTGCCAGCAGCGCCACTGGTTACGAGACCCAGTACTTC.

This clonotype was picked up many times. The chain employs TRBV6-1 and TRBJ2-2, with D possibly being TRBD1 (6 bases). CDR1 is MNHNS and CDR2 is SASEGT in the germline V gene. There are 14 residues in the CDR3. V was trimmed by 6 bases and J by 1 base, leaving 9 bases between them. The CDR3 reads CASRPGQNTGELFF. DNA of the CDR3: TGTGCCAGCAGGCCGGGACAGAACACCGGGGAGCTGTTTTTT.